Sequencing of this TCR beta chain was carried out in a study of shared clonotypes between healthy human individuals (dated by TCRdb to about 2020). Study-wide context: The cohort included three men and a couple of women between 18 and 49 years of age. Libraries were prepared and TCR repertoires were sequenced by different laboratories using diverse techniques, in order to increase sequencing depth and limit assay-specific biases. The study deeply sequenced blood TCR repertoires of five healthy adults to estimate repertoire size and the extent of clonotype sharing between individuals. For each donor, CD4 naive and CD4 memory were each run on three plates, CD8 naive on two plates, and CD8 memory on one plate. Leukapheresis yielded between about 0.85 and 9.5 billion PBMCs per donor. Broad study findings and their caveats: Sampling was limited to blood, and TCR repertoires in tissue likely differ from TCR repertoires in blood. Compared with non-shared clonotypes, clonotypes shared by all four sorted-subset donors had higher generation probabilities. Estimated clonotype richness was generally larger for naive than for memory subsets. Incomplete sequencing was indicated by rarefaction of sorted-subset datasets, despite the large sequencing depth. Because the study included only a small number of donors, the genetic and exposure-history diversity represented was limited. Pairwise subsampling led to the expectation that sequencing depth would affect the degree of clonotype sharing among donors. Sharing across a handful of donors was observed for about 5% of naive CD4, less than 4% of naive CD8, 2% to 2.5% of memory CD4, and approximately 0.41% of memory CD8 clonotypes.

Its CDR3 holds 13 amino acids, cysteine through phenylalanine. Only the CDR3 portion is preserved as DNA: 39 bases, with reading frame beginning at the first base. V is clipped by 5 bases and J by 4 bases, and the sequence between their germline boundaries is 9 bases long. Sequences SNHLY (CDR1) and FYNNEI (CDR2) are obtained from the germline V gene. The donors were healthy, HIV-negative adults who had no recently reported acute infections or vaccinations. Every donor was a Caucasian adult living in Nashville, Tennessee, USA. CD4+ T cells were enriched through magnetic negative selection, after which naive cells were positively selected on CD45RA and the remaining negative fraction served as the memory subset. Blood was obtained by leukapheresis, after which PBMCs were separated by Ficoll-Histopaque density gradient centrifugation and cryopreserved in liquid nitrogen vapor phase. Analytical flow cytometry was used to check the purity and quantity of every magnetically sorted T cell population. From each sorted fraction, genomic DNA was isolated and quantified by UV absorbance on a Nanodrop 2000c.

Using the deep immunoSEQ assay, TCR CDR3 regions were amplified from genomic DNA by multiplex PCR. Genomic DNA extracted from each cell subset was distributed evenly over all wells of several immunoSEQ 96-well plates, and each plate served as one replicate. For sorted subsets, approximately 190 ng genomic DNA, equal to 30,000 to 35,000 T cell genomes, was loaded into each replicate PCR. Purified libraries were quantified with a Qubit 3.0 fluorometer, sized on a Bioanalyzer 2100, and re-quantified with the KAPA Library Quantification kit. Every immunoSEQ 96-well plate was sequenced on a separate single-read 150-cycle Illumina NextSeq 550 flow cell. In the original analysis: Because only junctional sequences without quality scores were contained in the immunoSEQ output, filtering matching that applied to full-length reads could not be performed. Sequences were annotated with PyIR, a Python wrapper for IgBLAST v1.9, using IMGT germline references to assign V/J genes and CDR3. Reads were filtered out if the reads had weak V/J assignments (E-value above 1e-6), no CDR3, stop codons, out-of-frame junctions, or ambiguous translated residues. A V3J clonotype was defined by an identical inferred V gene, J gene, and CDR3 amino acid sequence. The percentage overlap between two repertoires was calculated by dividing the number of shared unique clonotypes by the size of the smaller repertoire. Repertoire richness was assessed with RTK rarefaction, the Chao1 estimator, and Recon v2.1 estimates of unobserved clonotypes. Generation probabilities for all TCRbeta clonotypes obtained by the gDNA method from a few donors were computed using OLGA. TCRdb's version of the immuneACCESS table is confined to in-frame rearrangements and falls short of the full clone set. An unresolved V gene accounts for under half of the shortfall where checked; the remainder is of unknown origin. V and J calls and clone size are given by that table; D and trimming were obtained from the DNA. This sample is represented by around 700,000 clones; approximately 79% of them were singletons. The ten top clones hold approximately 1.7% of the sample.

This clone was counted a few times. Its binding antigen is unknown. The sample holds no much larger clone one base away, and base qualities are not on file. Sequencing input: memory CD4+ T cells sorted from blood. Taken with the paper, the label for cell subset or site translates to: CD45RA-negative fraction. This receptor was obtained from a woman younger than 45 in good health. The chain was built from TRBV2 and TRBJ2-1; the D gene is unclear. The nucleotide sequence is given as TGTGCCAGCAGTCAGGACCGGTACAATGAGCAGTTCTTC. Its protein product is CASSQDRYNEQFF.